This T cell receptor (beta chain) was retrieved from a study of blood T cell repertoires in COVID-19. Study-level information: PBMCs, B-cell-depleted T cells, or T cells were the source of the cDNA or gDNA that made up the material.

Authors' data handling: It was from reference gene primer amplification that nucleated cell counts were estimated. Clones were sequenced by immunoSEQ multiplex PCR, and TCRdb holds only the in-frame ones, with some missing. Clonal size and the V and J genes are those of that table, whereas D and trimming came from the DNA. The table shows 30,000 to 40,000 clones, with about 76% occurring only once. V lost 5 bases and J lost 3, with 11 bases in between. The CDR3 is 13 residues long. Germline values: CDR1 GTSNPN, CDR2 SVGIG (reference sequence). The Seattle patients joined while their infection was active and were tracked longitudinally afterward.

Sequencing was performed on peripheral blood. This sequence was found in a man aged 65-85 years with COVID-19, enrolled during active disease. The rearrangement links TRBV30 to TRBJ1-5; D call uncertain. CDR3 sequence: CAWGDGNNQPQHF. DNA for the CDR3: TGTGCCTGGGGAGACGGGAACAATCAGCCCCAGCATTTT. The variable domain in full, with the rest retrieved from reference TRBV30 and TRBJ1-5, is SQTIHQWPATLVQPVGSPLSLECTVEGTSNPNLYWYRQAAGRGLQLLFYSVGIGQISSEVPQNLSASRPQDRQFILSSKKLLLSDSGFYLCAWGDGNNQPQHFGDGTRLSIL.